The sequence of this T cell receptor beta chain was determined in a study of T cells in Graves' hyperthyroidism and ophthalmopathy. RNA transcripts served as the template for amplifying TCR beta CDR3 regions. Carried out on the TCR CDR3, a first-round RT-PCR used the HTBI primer set. TCRdb re-called the multiplex PCR reads through MiXCR, storing one row per CDR3 protein. Of over 200,000 distinct CDR3 sequences listed, 13% to 15% were seen once; the top ten hold about 14%. Hyperthyroidism in the patients, aged 18 to 65, was newly diagnosed and under 2 months in duration. Researchers barred patients who had uncontrolled infection, other autoimmune disease, pregnancy or lactation. A roughly 10 ml volume of fresh peripheral blood provided the PBMCs. This CDR3 is 15 amino acids long. Trimming pared 1 base from V and 4 bases from J, leaving 11 bases between. Germline V CDR1 and CDR2: MNHNS, SASEGT.

This clonotype was sampled from a woman in her thirties or forties with Graves' hyperthyroidism that later progressed to Graves' ophthalmopathy. The chain links TRBV6-1 to TRBJ1-3; a possible D gene is TRBD1 (6 bases). The sequenced sample consisted of blood. CDR3: CASSEVTGTGNTIYF. The CDR3 DNA reads TGTGCCAGCAGTGAAGTTACAGGGACCGGAAACACCATATATTTT.